The 29 T cell receptor beta chains below were found in one sample sequenced in a study of OX40 agonist ivuxolimab in advanced cancers. The assay was immunoSEQ multiplex PCR, and TCRdb's table has in-frame clones only and misses some. The data hold about 73,000 clones, with about nine tenths observed a single time. The sample was CD4+ or CD8+ T cells sorted from blood, taken in a trial of the OX40 agonist ivuxolimab. These receptors all come from an adult with an advanced solid tumor such as melanoma, head and neck, liver or kidney cancer.

The genes are TRBV19 and TRBJ2-5; D is perhaps TRBD1 or TRBD2 (5 bases each). Germline CDR1 and CDR2: LNHDA and SQIVND (reference sequence). CDR3 length: 13 amino acids. The V gene lost 4 bases and the J gene lost 5 bases, with 11 bases spanning the gap. For the CDR3, the DNA is TGTGCCAGTAGTAGAGGCAGGGACGAGACCCAGTACTTC. As protein: CASSRGRDETQYF.

The chain carries TRBV5-1 and TRBJ2-7; TRBD2 matches at 9 bases. V gave up 2 bases and J gave up 5 bases; unmatched junction bases: 14. The CDR3 has 17 residues. Germline values: CDR1 SGHRS, CDR2 YFSETQ. CDR3 nucleotide sequence: TGCGCCAGCAGCTTCCAGATAGCGGGGGTCCTACGGAACGAGCAGTACTTC. It translates to CASSFQIAGVLRNEQYF.

This clone has just a few counts. The V and J genes are TRBV9 and TRBJ2-2, with a possible D match to TRBD2 (6 bases). Trimming cost V 4 bases and J 6 bases, with 13 bases left between them. Germline V gene sequence: CDR1 SGDLS, CDR2 YYNGEE. This CDR3 spans 14 amino acids. CDR3 sequence: CASSPWDLPGELFF. Here the CDR3 DNA reads TGTGCCAGCAGCCCCTGGGACTTGCCCGGGGAGCTGTTTTTT.

The CDR3: CAWNSPNSYEQYF. DNA for the CDR3: TGTGCCTGGAATTCCCCAAACTCCTACGAGCAGTACTTC. This chain connects TRBV30 to TRBJ2-7; no definite D call. This CDR3 is built from 13 residues. The germline gives CDR1 GTSNPN, CDR2 SVGIG (reference sequence). Between the trimmed V and J ends, which lost 4 bases and 0 bases, there was a span of 10 bases.

This clone was detected a few times. This chain's CDR3 is CASSFGGGSRPLKDEQYF. CDR3 in DNA: TGCGCCAGCAGCTTCGGGGGGGGAAGCAGACCCCTCAAGGACGAGCAGTACTTC. The chain combines TRBV5-1 with TRBJ2-7, with 8 bases fitting TRBD2. V lost 2 bases and J lost 5; bases outside the gene matches: 18. Germline assignment: CDR1 SGHRS and CDR2 YFSETQ. The CDR3 loop spans 18 amino acids. Full variable domain (outside the CDR3, taken from reference TRBV5-1 and TRBJ2-7): KAGVTQTPRYLIKTRGQQVTLSCSPISGHRSVSWYQQTPGQGLQFLFEYFSETQRNKGNFPGRFSGRQFSNSRSEMNVSTLELGDSALYLCASSFGGGSRPLKDEQYFGPGTRLTVT.

The genes are TRBV11-3 and TRBJ2-3; 13 bases are shared with TRBD2. With V trimmed by 5 bases and J by 6 bases, 5 bases remained unmatched. The germline gives CDR1 SGHNT, CDR2 YENEEA. This CDR3 spans 15 amino acids. The chain's CDR3 is CASSLTSGRFDTQYF. DNA for the CDR3: TGTGCCAGCAGCCTGACTAGCGGGAGGTTCGATACGCAGTATTTT.

This clone was counted only a few times. The V gene is TRBV20-1, the J gene TRBJ1-1; D gene uncertain. In germline, CDR1 is DFQATT, CDR2 SNEGSKA (reference sequence). V was shortened by 3 bases and J by 2 bases, with 4 bases between the two germline ends. CDR3 length: 11 residues. The CDR3 sequence is CSASLNTEAFF. The CDR3 coding sequence is TGCAGTGCTAGCCTAAACACTGAAGCTTTCTTT.

The chain recombines TRBV28 with TRBJ1-1; D is undetermined. In germline, CDR1 is MDHEN, CDR2 SYDVKM. This CDR3 contains 13 residues. The V end lost 5 bases, the J end lost 7 bases, and 14 bases lay between the germline ends. The CDR3 nucleotides read TGTGCCAGCAGTGTGCCCCCGTCCAGTGAAGCTTTCTTT. Protein: CASSVPPSSEAFF.

The rearrangement links TRBV9 to TRBJ2-1, with TRBD2 matching over 11 bases. The CDR3 has 15 residues. Germline V gives CDR1 SGDLS, CDR2 YYNGEE. With V trimmed by 0 bases and J by 12 bases, 8 bases remained unmatched. CDR3 residues: CASSVAPGLAGPQFF. The CDR3 DNA reads as TGTGCCAGCAGCGTAGCCCCCGGACTAGCGGGCCCGCAGTTCTTC.

The chain has TRBV6-1 and TRBJ2-3; tentative D call: TRBD2 (6 bases). The germline V gene has CDR1 MNHNS and CDR2 SASEGT. The CDR3 spans 15 residues. The V gene lost 7 bases and the J gene lost 0 bases, with 14 bases spanning the gap. The CDR3 is CASTGAGSSTDTQYF. CDR3 in DNA: TGTGCCAGCACTGGTGCGGGATCTAGCACAGATACGCAGTATTTT.

The chain combines TRBV10-3 with TRBJ2-1; the D call may be TRBD1 or TRBD2 (5 bases each). The CDR3 loop spans 13 amino acids. Germline lookup yields CDR1 ENHRY and CDR2 SYGVKD. The V and J ends lost 4 bases and 9 bases respectively, with 13 bases between them. The CDR3 loop is CAISGAGTSEQFF. CDR3 nucleotides: TGTGCCATCAGTGGGGCAGGGACGAGTGAGCAGTTCTTC.

The chain is built from TRBV7-3 and TRBJ2-1; 7 bases map to TRBD2. The V gene end was trimmed by 4 bases and the J gene end by 6 bases; junction bases not matched to a gene: 6. The CDR3 is made up of 14 amino acids. Per the germline V gene, CDR1 is SGHTA and CDR2 is FQGTGA. Here the CDR3 DNA reads TGTGCCAGCAGCTCGACGGGAGGAAGCAATGAGCAGTTCTTC. As protein: CASSSTGGSNEQFF. Complete variable domain (other parts from reference TRBV7-3 and TRBJ2-1): GAGVSQTPSNKVTEKGKYVELRCDPISGHTALYWYRQSLGQGPEFLIYFQGTGAADDSGLPNDRFFAVRPEGSVSTLKIQRTERGDSAVYLCASSSTGGSNEQFFGPGTRLTVL.

This clone was recorded once. The chain carries TRBV27 and TRBJ2-3; 7 nucleotides agree with TRBD1. V shed 2 bases, J shed 2 bases, and the junction held 10 bases outside the gene matches. The CDR3 is made up of 17 amino acids. CDR1 is MNHEY, CDR2 SMNVEV, per germline (reference sequence). The CDR3 is CASSLEAATGPTDTQYF. CDR3 bases: TGTGCCAGCAGTTTAGAGGCGGCGACAGGGCCCACAGATACGCAGTATTTT.

J is TRBJ1-1 and V is TRBV29-1; D is unresolved. The CDR3 is made up of 13 amino acids. Looked up from germline, CDR1 is SQVTM and CDR2 is ANQGSEA. Trimming removed 1 base at V and 5 bases at J, with 11 bases between. CDR3 sequence reads: CSVEGGVWTEAFF. The CDR3 DNA is TGCAGCGTTGAAGGTGGGGTATGGACTGAAGCTTTCTTT.

The chain links TRBV11-3 to TRBJ2-2, with D perhaps matching TRBD1 (6 bases). CDR3 length equals 13 residues. Trimming removed 2 bases at V and 6 bases at J, with 7 bases between. Per germline, CDR1 SGHNT and CDR2 YENEEA. CDR3 coding DNA: TGTGCCAGCAGCTTACAGGGGCCCGGGGAGCTGTTTTTT. This gives the protein CASSLQGPGELFF.

Comment on this clone: The junction and the germline gene differ at one end; a read error may be behind it. The CDR3 here is CASSESRTSGGGPDF. The CDR3 coding sequence is TGTGCCAGCAGTGAATCAAGGACTAGCGGGGGGGGACCGGACTTC. The rearrangement joins TRBV2 to TRBJ2-5, with 15 bases that match TRBD2. In germline, CDR1 is SNHLY, CDR2 FYNNEI. The CDR3 sequence is 15 residues long.

The rearrangement joins TRBV29-1 to TRBJ2-2, with D perhaps matching TRBD1 (6 bases). There are 14 residues in the CDR3. Trimming stripped 5 bases from V and 8 bases from J, with 18 bases between. The germline V gene has CDR1 SQVTM and CDR2 ANQGSEA. This CDR3 reads CSVSQDSHVGELFF. In DNA form, the CDR3 reads TGCAGCGTTTCCCAGGACAGTCATGTAGGGGAGCTGTTTTTT.

The chain is built from TRBV2 and TRBJ2-2; 8 bases map to TRBD2. V lost 2 bases and J lost 5; bases outside the gene matches: 4. Germline V gives CDR1 SNHLY, CDR2 FYNNEI. The CDR3 has 15 amino acids. CDR3 bases: TGTGCCAGCAGTGAAACTAGCGGAGCAACCGGGGAGCTGTTTTTT. Translating gives CASSETSGATGELFF.

V usage is TRBV10-3 and J usage is TRBJ1-1; 7 bases align to TRBD1. Germline-derived CDR1 and CDR2 are ENHRY and SYGVKD. Trimming cost V 3 bases and J 4 bases; bases outside gene matches: 8. The CDR3 is made up of 15 amino acids. The CDR3 here is CAISEPGQWGTEAFF. CDR3 bases: TGTGCCATCAGTGAACCGGGACAGTGGGGCACTGAAGCTTTCTTT.

The rearrangement uses TRBV5-1 and TRBJ2-1; 9 bases fit TRBD1. Germline-derived CDR1 and CDR2 are SGHRS and YFSETQ. J gave up 4 bases and V 4 bases, and 3 bases lay outside the gene matches. CDR3 size: 14 residues. CDR3 sequence (DNA): TGCGCCAGCAGCCGGGACAGGGCGTACAATGAGCAGTTCTTC. Its translation: CASSRDRAYNEQFF.

The V call is TRBV18, the J call TRBJ2-2, with a possible D match to TRBD2 (5 bases). CDR1 is KGHSH and CDR2 is LQKENI in the germline V gene. This CDR3 contains 15 residues. The germline V and J ends were trimmed by 6 bases and 0 bases, with 11 bases remaining between them. The CDR3 sequence: CASSVRTANTGELFF. DNA of the CDR3: TGTGCCAGCTCCGTGCGGACTGCGAACACCGGGGAGCTGTTTTTT.

The chain employs TRBV6-1 and TRBJ1-5; D is undetermined. The ends were cut back, 1 base at V and 7 bases at J, with 11 bases in the middle. Germline values: CDR1 MNHNS, CDR2 SASEGT. The length of the CDR3 is 14 residues. In nucleotides, the CDR3 is TGTGCCAGCAGTGAAGGAGTGAGTTACCAGCCCCAGCATTTT. This sequence encodes CASSEGVSYQPQHF.

V and J are TRBV18 and TRBJ2-7; 8 bases map to TRBD1. CDR3 size: 13 residues. Trimming at V came to 2 bases and at J to 6 bases, leaving 3 bases not matched to a gene. Per germline, CDR1 KGHSH and CDR2 LQKENI. CDR3 DNA sequence: TGTGCCAGCTCACCAGTGACAGGGGCCGAGCAGTACTTC. Translating it yields CASSPVTGAEQYF.

The V call is TRBV6-6, the J call TRBJ1-2; D remains unclear. The germline CDR1 and CDR2 sequences are MNHNY and SVGAGI (reference sequence). This CDR3 has 12 residues. V was cut by 6 bases and J by 2 bases, with 7 bases left in between. CDR3 region: CASSKTNYGYTF. CDR3 coding DNA: TGTGCCAGCAGCAAGACCAACTATGGCTACACCTTC.

The chain joins TRBV30 to TRBJ1-3; no clear D. The CDR3 spans 15 residues. Per the germline V gene, CDR1 is GTSNPN and CDR2 is SVGIG (reference sequence). Trimming removed 2 bases at V and 0 bases at J, with 11 bases between. The CDR3 loop is CAWSRDSDSGNTIYF. CDR3 coding DNA: TGTGCCTGGAGTCGAGACTCGGACTCTGGAAACACCATATATTTT.

The J gene is TRBJ1-4, the V gene TRBV21-1; the table calls TRBD1, which could not be checked here. TRBV21-1 is classified as a pseudogene. The CDR3 is made up of 15 amino acids. This CDR3 reads CASSKEGCSNEKLFF. DNA for the CDR3: TGTGCCAGCAGCAAAGAGGGGTGTTCTAATGAAAAACTGTTTTTT.

A single count supports this clone. V usage is TRBV4-2 and J usage is TRBJ2-2; 8 nucleotides align to TRBD1. V was clipped by 0 bases and J by 6 bases; unmatched bases: 3. CDR3 length: 15 amino acids. Looked up from germline, CDR1 is LGHNA and CDR2 is YNFKEQ. The CDR3 reads CASSQEDRAAGELFF. In DNA, the CDR3 is TGTGCCAGCAGCCAAGAGGACAGGGCTGCCGGGGAGCTGTTTTTT.

V is TRBV28 and J is TRBJ1-2, with D uncertain. Germline assignment: CDR1 MDHEN and CDR2 SYDVKM. The ends were cut back, 3 bases at V and 7 bases at J, with 15 bases in the middle. This CDR3 is 14 amino acids long. The CDR3 DNA sequence: TGTGCCAGCAGTTTGGCAGGTGTTCTGGCTGGCTACACCTTC. This gives the protein CASSLAGVLAGYTF.

This clone was recorded only once. The chain couples TRBV15 to TRBJ2-7; 10 bases are shared with TRBD1. The junction had 3 bases not matched to a gene; V was cut back by 4 bases and J by 0 bases. The V gene's germline CDR1 is LNHNV and CDR2 YYDKDF (reference sequence). The CDR3 is 15 amino acids. The CDR3 reads CATSTGTGDSYEQYF. For the CDR3, the DNA is TGTGCCACCAGCACTGGGACAGGGGACTCCTACGAGCAGTACTTC.